Sequencing of this T cell receptor (beta chain) was carried out in a study of T-cell memory formation after mild COVID-19 listed by TCRdb under 2021. Regarding the research as a whole: TCR sequence clusters from the two donors were found to be largely donor specific. Longitudinal TCRalpha and TCRbeta repertoire sequencing tracked T-cell clones expanding and contracting after mild COVID-19 in a couple of donors. The cohort comprised two young, previously healthy adult volunteers, one female and one male.

Sequenced on an Illumina NovaSeq 6000. TCRalpha and TCRbeta cDNA libraries were constructed by 5'RACE with constant-segment primers, with sample barcodes and unique molecular identifiers being introduced. Trizol reagent was used to extract RNA from every sample. Amplification of the libraries took two PCR steps, and the second step added a second sample barcode plus Illumina TruSeq adapters. Sequencing of the libraries was done on an Illumina NovaSeq, producing 2 x 150 bp paired-end reads. The study's processing was this. Demultiplexing of reads and collapsing into UMI-guided consensus sequences were performed with migec v1.2.7. With mixcr v2.1.11, UMI consensuses were aligned to TRA and TRB V and J templates and assembled into clonotypes. A clonotype was counted as expanded or contracted only if both edgeR and NoisET called the change significant, with noise models trained on biological replicates. For edgeR calls, the cutoffs were a false discovery rate-adjusted p below 0.01 and a log2 fold-change threshold of 1. PCA with hierarchical clustering of max-normalized trajectories of the 1000 most abundant clonotypes was used as exploratory dynamics analysis. Each responding clone was given a CD4 or CD8 phenotype based on the CD4+ and CD8+ repertoires, which had been sequenced separately. Using fastp at Q25 and MiXCR, TCRdb reprocessed the public reads and kept productive beta chains. For every CDR3 protein sequence, its rows merge into one entry that carries the most common genes and DNA. TCRdb's processing, not the study's, gives the V and J calls here. The sample table shows hundreds of thousands of distinct CDR3 sequences, and roughly a fifth are seen once. Roughly 21% of the sample comes from the top ten.

CDR1 and CDR2, per the germline V gene, are MGHRA and YSYEKL. V gives up 0 bases and J gives up 6 bases, and the segment between their germline ends measures 8 bases. The CDR3 holds 13 amino acids from the cysteine to the phenylalanine. Here the CDR3 DNA is all that survives: 39 bases in frame from base 1. Ficoll-Paque density gradient centrifugation was used to isolate PBMCs. Overall study outcomes, separate from this receptor: From day 15 to 85, contracting clones showed balanced CD4/CD8 phenotypes, whereas a second wave of clones that expanded from day 15 to 37 leaned towards CD4+. SARS-CoV-2 specificity was not confirmed for the second-wave clones peaking on day 37. The detection of some responding clones in pre-infection memory suggests that pre-existing cross-reactive memory T cells joined the SARS-CoV-2 response. Contracting CD4+ clones were found mainly in CM and EM memory subsets, while CD8+ clones were enriched in EMRA. The study covered only two mild cases, and larger cohorts including severe cases with pre-infection samples were considered necessary.

This clonotype was seen more than once but under ten times. The target of this receptor is not known. No clone much larger than this one lies a single base away; base qualities are absent. The sample comprised PBMCs or a T cell subset sorted from them (not recorded which). The TCR sequence derives from a man aged 18 to 30 who had mild COVID-19 (a few samples of this study predate the infection). The sample titles of this study are shuffled in the database, so cell type and time point are left out; the donor was told from shared clones. The rearranged chain carries TRBV4-1 and TRBJ2-5; too little of a D gene remains to name it. This receptor carries the CDR3 CASSQDRRKTQYF. The sequenced DNA: TGCGCCAGCAGCCAAGATAGGCGTAAGACCCAGTACTTC.